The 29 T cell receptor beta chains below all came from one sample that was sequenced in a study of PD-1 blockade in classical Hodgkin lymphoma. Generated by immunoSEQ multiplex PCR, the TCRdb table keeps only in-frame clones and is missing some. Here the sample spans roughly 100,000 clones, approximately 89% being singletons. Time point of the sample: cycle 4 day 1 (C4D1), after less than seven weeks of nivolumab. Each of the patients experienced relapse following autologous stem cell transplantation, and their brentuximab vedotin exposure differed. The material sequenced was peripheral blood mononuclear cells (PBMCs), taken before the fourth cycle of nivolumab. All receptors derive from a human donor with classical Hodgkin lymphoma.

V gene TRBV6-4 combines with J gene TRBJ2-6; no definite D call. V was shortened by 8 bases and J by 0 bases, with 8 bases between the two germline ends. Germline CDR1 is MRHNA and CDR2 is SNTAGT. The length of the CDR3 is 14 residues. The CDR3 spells CASRTDSGANVLTF. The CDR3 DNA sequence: TGTGCCAGCCGGACGGACTCTGGGGCCAACGTCCTGACTTTC.

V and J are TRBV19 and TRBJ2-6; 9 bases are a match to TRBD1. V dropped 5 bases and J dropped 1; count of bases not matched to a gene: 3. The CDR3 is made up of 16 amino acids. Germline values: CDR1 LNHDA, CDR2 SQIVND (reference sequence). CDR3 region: CASSAGQGSGANVLTF. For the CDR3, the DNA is TGTGCCAGTAGTGCCGGACAGGGGTCTGGGGCCAACGTCCTGACTTTC.

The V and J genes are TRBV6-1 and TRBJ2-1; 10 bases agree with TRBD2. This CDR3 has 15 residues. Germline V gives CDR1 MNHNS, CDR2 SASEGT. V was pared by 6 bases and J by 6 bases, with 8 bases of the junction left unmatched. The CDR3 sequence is CASRQWTSGLNEQFF. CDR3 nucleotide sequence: TGTGCCAGCAGACAGTGGACTAGCGGCCTCAATGAGCAGTTCTTC.

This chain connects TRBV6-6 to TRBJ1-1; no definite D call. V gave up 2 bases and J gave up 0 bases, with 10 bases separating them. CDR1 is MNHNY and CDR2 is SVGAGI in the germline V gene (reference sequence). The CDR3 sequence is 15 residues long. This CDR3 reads CASSYVTSMNTEAFF. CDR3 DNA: TGTGCCAGCAGTTACGTGACCTCCATGAACACTGAAGCTTTCTTT.

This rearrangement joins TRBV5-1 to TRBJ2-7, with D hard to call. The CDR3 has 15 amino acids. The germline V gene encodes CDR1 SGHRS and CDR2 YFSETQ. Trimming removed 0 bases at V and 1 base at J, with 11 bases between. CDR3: CASSLGQYPSYEQYF. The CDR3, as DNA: TGCGCCAGCAGCTTGGGACAATATCCGTCCTACGAGCAGTACTTC.

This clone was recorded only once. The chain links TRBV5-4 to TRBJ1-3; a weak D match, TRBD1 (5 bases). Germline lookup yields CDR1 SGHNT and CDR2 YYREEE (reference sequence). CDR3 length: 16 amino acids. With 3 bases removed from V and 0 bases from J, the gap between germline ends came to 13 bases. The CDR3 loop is CASSWGTASSGNTIYF. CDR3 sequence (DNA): TGTGCCAGCAGCTGGGGGACGGCGAGCTCTGGAAACACCATATATTTT.

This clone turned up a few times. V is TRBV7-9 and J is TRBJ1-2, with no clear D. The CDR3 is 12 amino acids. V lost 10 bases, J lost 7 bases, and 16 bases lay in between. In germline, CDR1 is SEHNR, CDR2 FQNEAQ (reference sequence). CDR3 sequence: CATPEEGTGYTF. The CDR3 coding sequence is TGTGCCACCCCTGAGGAGGGAACTGGCTACACCTTC.

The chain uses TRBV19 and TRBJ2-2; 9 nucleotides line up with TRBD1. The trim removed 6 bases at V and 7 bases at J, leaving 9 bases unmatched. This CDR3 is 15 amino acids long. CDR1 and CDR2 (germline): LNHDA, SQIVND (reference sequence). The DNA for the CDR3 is TGTGCCAGTAGACCGGGACAGGGTTTTATCGGGGAGCTGTTTTTT. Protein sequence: CASRPGQGFIGELFF. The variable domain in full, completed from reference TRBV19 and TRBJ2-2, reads DGGITQSPKYLFRKEGQNVTLSCEQNLNHDAMYWYRQDPGQGLRLIYYSQIVNDFQKGDIAEGYSVSREKKESFPLTVTSAQKNPTAFYLCASRPGQGFIGELFFGEGSRLTVL.

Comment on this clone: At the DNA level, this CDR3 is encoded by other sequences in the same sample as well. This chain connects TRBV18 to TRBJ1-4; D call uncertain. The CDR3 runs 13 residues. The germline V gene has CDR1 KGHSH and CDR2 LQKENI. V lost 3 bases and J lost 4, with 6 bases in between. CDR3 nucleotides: TGTGCCAGCTCACCCGGTGTTAATGAAAAACTGTTTTTT. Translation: CASSPGVNEKLFF.

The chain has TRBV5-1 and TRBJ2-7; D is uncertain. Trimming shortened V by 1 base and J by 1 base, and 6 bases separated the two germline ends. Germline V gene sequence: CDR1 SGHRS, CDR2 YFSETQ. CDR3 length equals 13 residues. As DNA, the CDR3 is TGCGCCAGCAGCTTGAGCGCATCCTACGAGCAGTACTTC. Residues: CASSLSASYEQYF.

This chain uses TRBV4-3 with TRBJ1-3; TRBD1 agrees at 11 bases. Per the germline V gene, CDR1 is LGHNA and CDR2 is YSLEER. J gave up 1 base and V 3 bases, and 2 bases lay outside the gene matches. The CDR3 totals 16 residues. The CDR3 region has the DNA TGCGCCAGCAGCCAGGACAGGGGGCCTTCTGGAAACACCATATATTTT. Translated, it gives CASSQDRGPSGNTIYF.

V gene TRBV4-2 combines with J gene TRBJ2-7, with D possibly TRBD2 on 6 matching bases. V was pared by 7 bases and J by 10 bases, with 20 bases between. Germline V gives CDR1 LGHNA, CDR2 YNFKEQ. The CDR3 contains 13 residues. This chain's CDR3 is CASTLEGSSPQYF. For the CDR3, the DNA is TGTGCCAGCACCCTGGAGGGCTCCTCCCCCCAGTACTTC.

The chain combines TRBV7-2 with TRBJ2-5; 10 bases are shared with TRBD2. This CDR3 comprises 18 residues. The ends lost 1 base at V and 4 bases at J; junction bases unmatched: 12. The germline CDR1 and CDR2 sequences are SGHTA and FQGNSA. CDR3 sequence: CASSLEALASGSSETQYF. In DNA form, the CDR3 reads TGTGCCAGCAGCTTAGAAGCCTTGGCTAGCGGGAGTTCAGAGACCCAGTACTTC.

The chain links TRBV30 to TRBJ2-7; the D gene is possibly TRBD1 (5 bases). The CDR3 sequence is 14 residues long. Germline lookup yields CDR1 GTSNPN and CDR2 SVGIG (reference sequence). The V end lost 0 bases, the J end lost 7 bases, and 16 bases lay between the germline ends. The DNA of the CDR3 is TGTGCCTGGAGTGTTCGGGCAGGGTTGGGGGAGCAGTACTTC. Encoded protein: CAWSVRAGLGEQYF.

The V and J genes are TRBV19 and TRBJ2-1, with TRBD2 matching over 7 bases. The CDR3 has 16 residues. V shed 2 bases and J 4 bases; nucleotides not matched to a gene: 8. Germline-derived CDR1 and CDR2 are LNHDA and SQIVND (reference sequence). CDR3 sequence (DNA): TGTGCCAGTAGTATAAGGGCGGGAGCTCCGTACAATGAGCAGTTCTTC. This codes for CASSIRAGAPYNEQFF.

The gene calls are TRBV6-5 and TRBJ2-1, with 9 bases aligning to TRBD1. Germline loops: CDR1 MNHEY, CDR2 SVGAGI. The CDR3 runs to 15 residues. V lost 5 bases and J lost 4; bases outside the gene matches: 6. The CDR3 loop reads CASSLTGGLYNEQFF. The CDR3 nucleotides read TGTGCCAGCAGTCTGACAGGGGGTTTATACAATGAGCAGTTCTTC.

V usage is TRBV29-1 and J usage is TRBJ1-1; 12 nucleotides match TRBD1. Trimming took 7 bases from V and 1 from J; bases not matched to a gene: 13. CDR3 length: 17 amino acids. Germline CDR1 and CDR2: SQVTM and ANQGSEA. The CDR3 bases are TGCAGCGCCCTCCGGGACAGGGGGCTCATTTGGAACACTGAAGCTTTCTTT. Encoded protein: CSALRDRGLIWNTEAFF.

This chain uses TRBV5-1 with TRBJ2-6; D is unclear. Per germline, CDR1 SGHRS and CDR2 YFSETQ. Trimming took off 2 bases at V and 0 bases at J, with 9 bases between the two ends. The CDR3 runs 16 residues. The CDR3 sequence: CASSFDSDSGANVLTF. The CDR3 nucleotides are TGCGCCAGCAGCTTCGATTCAGACTCTGGGGCCAACGTCCTGACTTTC. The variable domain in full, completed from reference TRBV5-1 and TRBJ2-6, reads KAGVTQTPRYLIKTRGQQVTLSCSPISGHRSVSWYQQTPGQGLQFLFEYFSETQRNKGNFPGRFSGRQFSNSRSEMNVSTLELGDSALYLCASSFDSDSGANVLTFGAGSRLTVL.

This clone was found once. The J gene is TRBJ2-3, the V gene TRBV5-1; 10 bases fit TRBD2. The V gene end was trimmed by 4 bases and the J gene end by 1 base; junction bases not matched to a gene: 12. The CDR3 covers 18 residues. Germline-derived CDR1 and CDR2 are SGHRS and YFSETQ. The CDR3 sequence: CASSREIAGGKRTDTQYF. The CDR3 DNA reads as TGCGCCAGCAGCCGAGAGATAGCGGGAGGAAAACGCACAGATACGCAGTATTTT.

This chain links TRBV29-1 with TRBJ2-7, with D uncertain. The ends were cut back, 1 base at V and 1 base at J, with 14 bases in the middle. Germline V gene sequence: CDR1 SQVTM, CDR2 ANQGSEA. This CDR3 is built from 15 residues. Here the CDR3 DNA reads TGCAGCGTTGAAGGTGACCGGATTGATTCCTACGAGCAGTACTTC. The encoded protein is CSVEGDRIDSYEQYF.

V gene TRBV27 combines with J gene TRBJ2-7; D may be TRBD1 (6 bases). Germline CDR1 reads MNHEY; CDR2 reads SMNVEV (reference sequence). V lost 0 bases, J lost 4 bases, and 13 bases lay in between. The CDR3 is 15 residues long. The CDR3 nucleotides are TGTGCCAGCAGTTTATCCCGAGGGGGTGAGTACGAGCAGTACTTC. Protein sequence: CASSLSRGGEYEQYF.

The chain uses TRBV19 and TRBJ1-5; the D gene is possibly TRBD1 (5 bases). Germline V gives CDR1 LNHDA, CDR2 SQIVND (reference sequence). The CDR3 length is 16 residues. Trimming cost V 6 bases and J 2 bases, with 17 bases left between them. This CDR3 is CASRPESGGGNQPQHF. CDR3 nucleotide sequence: TGTGCCAGTAGACCCGAATCGGGGGGGGGCAATCAGCCCCAGCATTTT.

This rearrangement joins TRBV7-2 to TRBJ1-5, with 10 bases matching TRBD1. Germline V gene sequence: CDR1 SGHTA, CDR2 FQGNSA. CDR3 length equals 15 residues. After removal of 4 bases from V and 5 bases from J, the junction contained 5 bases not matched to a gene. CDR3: CASSSDRGMYQPQHF. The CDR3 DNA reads TGTGCCAGCAGCTCGGACAGGGGGATGTATCAGCCCCAGCATTTT.

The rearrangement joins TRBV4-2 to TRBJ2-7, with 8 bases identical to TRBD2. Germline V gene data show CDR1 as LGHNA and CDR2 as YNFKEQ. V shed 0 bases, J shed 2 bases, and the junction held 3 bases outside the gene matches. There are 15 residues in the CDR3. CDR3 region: CASSQEDGGAYEQYF. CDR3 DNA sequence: TGTGCCAGCAGCCAAGAAGACGGGGGGGCCTACGAGCAGTACTTC.

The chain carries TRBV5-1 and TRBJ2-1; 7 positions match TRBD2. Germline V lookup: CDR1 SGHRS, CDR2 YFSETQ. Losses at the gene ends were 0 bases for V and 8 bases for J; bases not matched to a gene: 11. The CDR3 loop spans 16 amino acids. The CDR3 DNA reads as TGCGCCAGCAGCTTGGCCTCGACTAGCCTCATCGATGAGCAGTTCTTC. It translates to CASSLASTSLIDEQFF.

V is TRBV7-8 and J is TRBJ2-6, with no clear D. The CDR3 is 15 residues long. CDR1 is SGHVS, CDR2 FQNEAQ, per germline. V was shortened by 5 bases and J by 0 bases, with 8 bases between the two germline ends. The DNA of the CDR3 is TGTGCCAGCAGCCAGAGAACCTCTGGGGCCAACGTCCTGACTTTC. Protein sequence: CASSQRTSGANVLTF.

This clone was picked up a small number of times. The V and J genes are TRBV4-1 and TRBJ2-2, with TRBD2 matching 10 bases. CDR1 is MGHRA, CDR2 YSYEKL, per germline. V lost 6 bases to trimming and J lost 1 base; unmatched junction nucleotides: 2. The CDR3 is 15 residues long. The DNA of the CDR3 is TGCGCCAGCAGTCCTAGCGGGAGGAACACCGGGGAGCTGTTTTTT. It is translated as CASSPSGRNTGELFF.

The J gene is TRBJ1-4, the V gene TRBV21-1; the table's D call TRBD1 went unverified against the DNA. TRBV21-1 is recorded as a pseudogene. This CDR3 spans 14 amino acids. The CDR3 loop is CASSPTGTGEKLFF. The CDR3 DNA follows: TGTGCCAGCAGCCCGACAGGGACAGGCGAAAAACTGTTTTTT.

The DNA of the CDR3 is TGCAGCGCGGGACAGGGTAACAATGAGCAGTTCTTC. This codes for CSAGQGNNEQFF. V is TRBV29-1 and J is TRBJ2-1; 9 nucleotides agree with TRBD1. The V gene's germline CDR1 is SQVTM and CDR2 ANQGSEA. This CDR3 has 12 amino acids. With V trimmed by 7 bases and J by 5 bases, 3 bases remained unmatched.